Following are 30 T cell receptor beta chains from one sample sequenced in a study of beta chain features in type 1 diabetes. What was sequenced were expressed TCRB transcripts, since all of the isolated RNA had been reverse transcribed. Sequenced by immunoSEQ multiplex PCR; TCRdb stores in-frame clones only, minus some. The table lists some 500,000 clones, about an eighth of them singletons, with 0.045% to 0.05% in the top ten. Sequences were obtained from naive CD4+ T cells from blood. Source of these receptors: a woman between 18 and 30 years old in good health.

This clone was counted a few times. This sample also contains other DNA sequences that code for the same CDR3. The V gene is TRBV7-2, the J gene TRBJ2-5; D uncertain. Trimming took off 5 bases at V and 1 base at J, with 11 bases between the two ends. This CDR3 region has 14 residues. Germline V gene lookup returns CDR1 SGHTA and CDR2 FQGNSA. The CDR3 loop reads CASSPRLAQETQYF. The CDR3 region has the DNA TGTGCCAGCAGCCCAAGACTCGCCCAAGAGACCCAGTACTTC.

The CDR3 DNA reads as TGCAGCGCGAAGCCGGGACAGACCTACGAGCAGTACTTC. It translates to CSAKPGQTYEQYF. The chain has TRBV29-1 and TRBJ2-7; 7 bases are a match to TRBD1. Germline V lookup: CDR1 SQVTM, CDR2 ANQGSEA. Losses at the gene ends were 7 bases for V and 2 bases for J; bases not matched to a gene: 8. The CDR3 is 13 amino acids.

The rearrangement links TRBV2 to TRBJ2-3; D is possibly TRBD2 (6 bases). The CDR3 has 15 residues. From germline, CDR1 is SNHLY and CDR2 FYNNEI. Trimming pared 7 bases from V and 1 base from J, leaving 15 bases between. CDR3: CASTLEGPGTDTQYF. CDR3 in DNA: TGTGCCAGCACACTGGAGGGACCGGGCACAGATACGCAGTATTTT.

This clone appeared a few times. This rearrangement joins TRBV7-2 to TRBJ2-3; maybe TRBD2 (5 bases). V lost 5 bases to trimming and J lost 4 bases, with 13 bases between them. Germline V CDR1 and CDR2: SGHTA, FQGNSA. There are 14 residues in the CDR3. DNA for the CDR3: TGTGCCAGCAGCCCACCCGGGGTAGCAGATACGCAGTATTTT. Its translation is CASSPPGVADTQYF.

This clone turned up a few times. The CDR3 is CASSYGGANVLTF. CDR3 DNA sequence: TGTGCCAGCAGTTATGGCGGGGCCAACGTCCTGACTTTC. The chain combines TRBV6-5 with TRBJ2-6; D is unclear. Looked up from germline, CDR1 is MNHEY and CDR2 is SVGAGI. Trimming shortened V by 3 bases and J by 4 bases, and 4 bases separated the two germline ends. There are 13 residues in the CDR3.

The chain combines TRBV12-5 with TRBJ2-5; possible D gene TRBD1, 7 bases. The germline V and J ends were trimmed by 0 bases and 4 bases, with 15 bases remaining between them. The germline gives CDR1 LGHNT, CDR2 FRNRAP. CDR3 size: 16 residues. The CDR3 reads CASGLVTGEVRETQYF. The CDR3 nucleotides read TGTGCTAGTGGTTTGGTCACAGGGGAGGTTAGAGAGACCCAGTACTTC.

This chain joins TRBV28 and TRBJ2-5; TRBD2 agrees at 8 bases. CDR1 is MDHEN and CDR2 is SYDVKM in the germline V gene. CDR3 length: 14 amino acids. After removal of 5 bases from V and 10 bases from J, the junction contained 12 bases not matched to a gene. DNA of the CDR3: TGTGCCAGCAGTGTACGGGAGGGGCGGAGGAGCCAGTACTTC. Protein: CASSVREGRRSQYF.

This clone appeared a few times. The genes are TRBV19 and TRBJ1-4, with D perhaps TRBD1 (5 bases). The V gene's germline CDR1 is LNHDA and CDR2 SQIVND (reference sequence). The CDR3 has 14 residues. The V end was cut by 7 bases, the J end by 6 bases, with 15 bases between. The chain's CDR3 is CASIDWGDDEKLFF. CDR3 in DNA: TGTGCCAGTATCGACTGGGGGGACGATGAAAAACTGTTTTTT.

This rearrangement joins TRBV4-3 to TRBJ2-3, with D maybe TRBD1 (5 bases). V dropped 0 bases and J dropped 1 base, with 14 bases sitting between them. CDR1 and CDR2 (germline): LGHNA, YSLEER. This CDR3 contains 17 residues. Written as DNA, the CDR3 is TGCGCCAGCAGCCAAGAACGGCGGCAGGGCGGCACAGATACGCAGTATTTT. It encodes CASSQERRQGGTDTQYF.

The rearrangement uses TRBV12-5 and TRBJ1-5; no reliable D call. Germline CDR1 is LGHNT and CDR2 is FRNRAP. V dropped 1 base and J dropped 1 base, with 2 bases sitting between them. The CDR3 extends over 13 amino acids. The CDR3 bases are TGTGCTAGTGGTTTGGACAGCAATCAGCCCCAGCATTTT. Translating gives CASGLDSNQPQHF.

Written as DNA, the CDR3 is TGTGCCATCAGTCCTAGCGGGGCCGAAGAGACCCAGTACTTC. It translates to CAISPSGAEETQYF. The gene calls are TRBV10-3 and TRBJ2-5; 9 nucleotides line up with TRBD2. Germline V gene sequence: CDR1 ENHRY, CDR2 SYGVKD. This CDR3 region has 14 residues. The V gene end was trimmed by 5 bases and the J gene end by 3 bases; junction bases not matched to a gene: 4.

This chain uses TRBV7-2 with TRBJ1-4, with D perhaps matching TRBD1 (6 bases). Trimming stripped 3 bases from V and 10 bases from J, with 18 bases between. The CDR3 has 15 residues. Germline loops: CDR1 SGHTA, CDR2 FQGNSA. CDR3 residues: CASSFLTGYLGKLFF. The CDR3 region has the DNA TGTGCCAGCAGCTTTCTAACAGGGTATCTAGGAAAACTGTTTTTT.

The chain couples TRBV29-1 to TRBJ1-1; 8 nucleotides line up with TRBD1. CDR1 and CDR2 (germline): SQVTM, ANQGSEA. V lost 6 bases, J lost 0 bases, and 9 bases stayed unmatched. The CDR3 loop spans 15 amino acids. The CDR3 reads CSVAKQGGMNTEAFF. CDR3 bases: TGCAGCGTCGCCAAACAGGGGGGCATGAACACTGAAGCTTTCTTT.

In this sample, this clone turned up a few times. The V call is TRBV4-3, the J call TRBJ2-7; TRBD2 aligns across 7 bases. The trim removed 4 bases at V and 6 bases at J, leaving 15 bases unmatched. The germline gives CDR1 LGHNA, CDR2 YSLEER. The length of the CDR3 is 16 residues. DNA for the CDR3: TGCGCCAGCAGCCCCAGCCGATCAGCGGGACGAAGCGAGCAGTACTTC. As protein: CASSPSRSAGRSEQYF.

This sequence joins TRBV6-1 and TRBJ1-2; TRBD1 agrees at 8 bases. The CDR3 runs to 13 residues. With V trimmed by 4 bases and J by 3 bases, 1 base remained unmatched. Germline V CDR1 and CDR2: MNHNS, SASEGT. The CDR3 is CASSVQGDYGYTF. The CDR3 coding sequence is TGTGCCAGCAGTGTACAGGGGGACTATGGCTACACCTTC.

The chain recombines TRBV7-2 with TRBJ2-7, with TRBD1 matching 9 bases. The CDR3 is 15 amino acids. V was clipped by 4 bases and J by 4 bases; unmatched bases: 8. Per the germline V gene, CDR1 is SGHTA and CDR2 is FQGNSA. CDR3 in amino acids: CASSYTGTGKYEQYF. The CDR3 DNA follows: TGTGCCAGCAGCTACACCGGGACAGGGAAATACGAGCAGTACTTC. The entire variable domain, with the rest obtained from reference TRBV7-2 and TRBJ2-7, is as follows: GAGVSQSPSNKVTEKGKDVELRCDPISGHTALYWYRQSLGQGLEFLIYFQGNSAPDKSGLPSDRFSAERTGGSVSTLTIQRTQQEDSAVYLCASSYTGTGKYEQYFGPGTRLTVT.

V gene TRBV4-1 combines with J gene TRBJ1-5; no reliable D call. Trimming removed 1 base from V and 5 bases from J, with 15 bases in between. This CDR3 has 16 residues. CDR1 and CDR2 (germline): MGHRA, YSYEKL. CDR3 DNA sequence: TGCGCCAGCAGCCAAGGAGGCCCCGCGCACGATCAGCCCCAGCATTTT. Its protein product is CASSQGGPAHDQPQHF.

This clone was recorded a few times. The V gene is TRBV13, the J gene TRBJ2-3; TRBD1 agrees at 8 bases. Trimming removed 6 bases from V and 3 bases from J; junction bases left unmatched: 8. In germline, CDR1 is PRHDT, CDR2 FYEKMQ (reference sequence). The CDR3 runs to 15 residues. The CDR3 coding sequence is TGTGCCAGCAGTACGAGGGACAGGACTACAGATACGCAGTATTTT. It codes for CASSTRDRTTDTQYF.

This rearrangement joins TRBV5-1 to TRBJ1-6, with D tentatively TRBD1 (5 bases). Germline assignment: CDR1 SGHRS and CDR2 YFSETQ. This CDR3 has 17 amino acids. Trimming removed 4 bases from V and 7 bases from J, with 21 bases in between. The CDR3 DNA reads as TGCGCCAGCAGCAGTGCAGAAGTACTAAGGGGAAATTCACCCCTCCACTTT. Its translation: CASSSAEVLRGNSPLHF.

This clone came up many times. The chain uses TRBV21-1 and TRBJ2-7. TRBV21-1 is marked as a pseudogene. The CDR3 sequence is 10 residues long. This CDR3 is CASSRREQYV. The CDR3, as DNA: TGTGCCAGCAGTCGGCGCGAGCAGTACGTC.

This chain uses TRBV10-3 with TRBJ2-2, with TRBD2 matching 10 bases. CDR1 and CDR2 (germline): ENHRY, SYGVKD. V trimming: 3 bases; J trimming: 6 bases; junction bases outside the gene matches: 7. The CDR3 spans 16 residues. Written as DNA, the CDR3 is TGTGCCATCAGTGACACTAGCGGGAAAAGCTCCGGGGAGCTGTTTTTT. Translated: CAISDTSGKSSGELFF.

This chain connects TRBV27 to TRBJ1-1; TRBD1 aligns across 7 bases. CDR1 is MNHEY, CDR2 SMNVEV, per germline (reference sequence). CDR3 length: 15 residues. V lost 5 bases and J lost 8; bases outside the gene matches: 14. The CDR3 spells CASSPMTGRVEEAFF. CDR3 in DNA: TGTGCCAGCAGTCCTATGACAGGGCGGGTGGAAGAAGCTTTCTTT.

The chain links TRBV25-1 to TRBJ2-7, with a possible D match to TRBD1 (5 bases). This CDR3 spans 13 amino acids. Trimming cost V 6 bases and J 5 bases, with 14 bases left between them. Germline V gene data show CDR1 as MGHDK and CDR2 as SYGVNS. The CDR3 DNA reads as TGTGCCAGCAGCCGGGCAGGGATCAACGAGCAGTACTTC. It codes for CASSRAGINEQYF.

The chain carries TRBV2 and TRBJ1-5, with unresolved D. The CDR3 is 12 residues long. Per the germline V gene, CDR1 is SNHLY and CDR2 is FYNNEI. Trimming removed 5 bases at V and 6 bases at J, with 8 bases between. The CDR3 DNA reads TGTGCCAGCAGTAGAATCGGTCAGCCCCAGCATTTT. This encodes CASSRIGQPQHF.

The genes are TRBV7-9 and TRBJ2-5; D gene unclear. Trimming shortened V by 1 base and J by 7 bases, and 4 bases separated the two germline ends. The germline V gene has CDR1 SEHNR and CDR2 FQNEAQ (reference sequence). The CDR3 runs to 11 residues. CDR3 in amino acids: CASSLEVTQYF. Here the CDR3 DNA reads TGTGCCAGCAGCTTAGAGGTGACCCAGTACTTC.

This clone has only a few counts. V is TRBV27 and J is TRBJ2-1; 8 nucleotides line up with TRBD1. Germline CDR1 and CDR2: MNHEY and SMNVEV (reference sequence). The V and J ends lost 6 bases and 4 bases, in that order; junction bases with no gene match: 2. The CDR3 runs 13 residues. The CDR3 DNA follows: TGTGCCAGCAGGGACAGGGAGTACAATGAGCAGTTCTTC. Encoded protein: CASRDREYNEQFF.

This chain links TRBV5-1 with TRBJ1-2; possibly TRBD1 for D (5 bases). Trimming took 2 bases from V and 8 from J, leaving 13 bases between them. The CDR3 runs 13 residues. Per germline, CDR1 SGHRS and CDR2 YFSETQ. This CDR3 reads CASSFRGGPGYTF. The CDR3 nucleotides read TGCGCCAGCAGCTTTAGGGGCGGACCGGGCTACACCTTC.

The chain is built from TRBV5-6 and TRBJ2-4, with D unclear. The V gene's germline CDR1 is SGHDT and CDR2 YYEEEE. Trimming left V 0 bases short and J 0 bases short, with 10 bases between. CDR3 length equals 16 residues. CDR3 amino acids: CASSLGGVLAKNIQYF. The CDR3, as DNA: TGTGCCAGCAGCTTGGGGGGTGTTTTAGCCAAAAACATTCAGTACTTC.

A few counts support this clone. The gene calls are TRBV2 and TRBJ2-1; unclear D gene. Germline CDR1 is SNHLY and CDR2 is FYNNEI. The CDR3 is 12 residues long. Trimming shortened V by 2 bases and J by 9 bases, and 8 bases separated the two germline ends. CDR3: CASSEQAVEQFF. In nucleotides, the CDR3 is TGTGCCAGCAGTGAACAAGCAGTTGAGCAGTTCTTC.

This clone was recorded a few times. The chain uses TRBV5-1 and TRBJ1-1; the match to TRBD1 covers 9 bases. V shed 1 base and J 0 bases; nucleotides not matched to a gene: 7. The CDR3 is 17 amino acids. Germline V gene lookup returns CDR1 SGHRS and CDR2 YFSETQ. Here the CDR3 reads CASSLTGQGIMNTEAFF. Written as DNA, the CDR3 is TGCGCCAGCAGCTTGACGGGACAGGGAATCATGAACACTGAAGCTTTCTTT.